These 30 T cell receptor beta chains share one sample of origin, sequenced in a study of CD8 T cells in ankylosing spondylitis. Regarding the study as a whole: There was a TCR beta motif, made of several highly homologous variants, that appeared characteristic of ankylosing spondylitis blood.

The antigens of these receptors remain unknown. From the 5' RACE reads, TCRdb called clonotypes with MiXCR, one entry per CDR3 protein. The data contain 350,000 to 550,000 distinct CDR3 sequences, roughly 27% of them singletons. The source material was blood, either unsorted or a sorted T cell fraction (not recorded which). The receptors were sampled from a male donor with ankylosing spondylitis.

The genes are TRBV10-1 and TRBJ2-3; D call uncertain. With 2 bases removed from V and 0 bases from J, the gap between germline ends came to 3 bases. In germline, CDR1 is WNHNN, CDR2 SYGVQD (reference sequence). The CDR3 is 13 amino acids. In nucleotides, the CDR3 is TGCGCCAGCAGTGAGACGAGCACAGATACGCAGTATTTT. Translated: CASSETSTDTQYF.

This clonotype was picked up many times. This sequence joins TRBV29-1 and TRBJ2-1, with 7 bases that match TRBD1. The CDR3 loop spans 14 amino acids. The trim removed 2 bases at V and 9 bases at J, leaving 10 bases unmatched. Germline CDR1 and CDR2: SQVTM and ANQGSEA. CDR3 bases: TGCAGCGTTGAACATAGGGGGCTTAGGGGTGAGCAGTTCTTC. Protein: CSVEHRGLRGEQFF.

This clonotype came up a few times. The chain links TRBV12-3 or TRBV12-4 to TRBJ2-5; 11 bases are a match to TRBD1. There are 15 residues in the CDR3. V shed 1 base, J shed 5 bases, and the junction held 3 bases outside the gene matches. The DNA for the CDR3 is TGTGCCAGCAGTTTAGGGACAGGGGGCATGGAGACCCAGTACTTC. Its translation: CASSLGTGGMETQYF.

The gene calls are TRBV7-2 and TRBJ2-1, with a weak D call TRBD2 (7 bases). CDR1 SGHTA and CDR2 FQGNSA come from the germline V gene. The CDR3 is 15 amino acids. The V end was cut by 4 bases, the J end by 5 bases, with 15 bases between. In nucleotides, the CDR3 is TGTGCCAGCAGCTCGGAGGGGGGGGCGAACAATGAGCAGTTCTTC. This codes for CASSSEGGANNEQFF. The whole variable domain, remainder taken from reference TRBV7-2 and TRBJ2-1, is GAGVSQSPSNKVTEKGKDVELRCDPISGHTALYWYRQSLGQGLEFLIYFQGNSAPDKSGLPSDRFSAERTGGSVSTLTIQRTQQEDSAVYLCASSSEGGANNEQFFGPGTRLTVL.

The CDR3 spells CASSPIRGQFYGYTF. The CDR3 region has the DNA TGCGCCAGCAGCCCAATCCGCGGGCAGTTCTATGGCTACACCTTC. The V call is TRBV5-1, the J call TRBJ1-2; D call uncertain. Germline V CDR1 and CDR2: SGHRS, YFSETQ. The CDR3 is made up of 15 amino acids. V was shortened by 4 bases and J by 4 bases, with 17 bases between the two germline ends.

This clonotype was counted only a few times. The gene calls are TRBV7-2 and TRBJ1-5, with 7 bases identical to TRBD1. The CDR3 spans 15 residues. Germline V lookup: CDR1 SGHTA, CDR2 FQGNSA. Trimming removed 2 bases from V and 7 bases from J; junction bases left unmatched: 8. The CDR3 protein is CASSLHRGSEQPQHF. Written as DNA, the CDR3 is TGTGCCAGCAGCTTACACAGGGGATCTGAACAGCCCCAGCATTTT.

In its sample, this clonotype was seen many times. V usage is TRBV7-9 and J usage is TRBJ1-1; D is unclear. V shed 5 bases and J shed 1 base, with 2 bases lying between them. CDR1 and CDR2 from the germline V gene are SEHNR and FQNEAQ (reference sequence). The CDR3 has 11 residues. CDR3 in amino acids: CASSQNTEAFF. The CDR3 nucleotides are TGTGCCAGCAGCCAGAACACTGAAGCTTTCTTT.

This clonotype was counted between two and nine times. This CDR3 reads CASTLGTGYRTTNEKLFF. The DNA for the CDR3 is TGTGCCAGTACCCTTGGTACAGGCTACCGGACAACTAATGAAAAACTGTTTTTT. The chain couples TRBV19 to TRBJ1-4, with a tentative D call TRBD1 (5 bases). V dropped 7 bases and J dropped 0 bases, with 21 bases sitting between them. The CDR3 loop spans 18 amino acids. In germline, CDR1 is LNHDA, CDR2 SQIVND (reference sequence).

This clonotype was seen more than once but under ten times. The V call is TRBV12-3 or TRBV12-4, the J call TRBJ2-1, with D unclear. The ends were cut back, 0 bases at V and 3 bases at J, with 3 bases in the middle. CDR3 length: 13 amino acids. DNA of the CDR3: TGTGCCAGCAGTTTAGCGTACTACAATGAGCAGTTCTTC. It codes for CASSLAYYNEQFF.

The CDR3 here is CASSQAAGTSGEQYV. Written as DNA, the CDR3 is TGTGCCAGCAGCCAAGCTGCCGGGACTAGTGGCGAGCAGTACGTC. The chain is built from TRBV4-2 and TRBJ2-7; 8 positions match TRBD2. V shed 1 base and J 6 bases; nucleotides not matched to a gene: 8. This CDR3 has 15 residues. The germline gives CDR1 LGHNA, CDR2 YNFKEQ.

This clonotype has a count of ten or more. The chain has TRBV5-1 and TRBJ2-7; TRBD1 is a possible D gene (5 bases). In germline, CDR1 is SGHRS, CDR2 YFSETQ. This CDR3 spans 13 amino acids. Trimming cost V 3 bases and J 2 bases, with 9 bases left between them. CDR3 bases: TGCGCCAGCAGCTCGACAGATACCTACGAGCAGTACTTC. It yields the protein CASSSTDTYEQYF.

The V call is TRBV20-1, the J call TRBJ2-3; D gene ambiguous. Germline CDR1 is DFQATT and CDR2 is SNEGSKA (reference sequence). CDR3 length: 14 residues. Trimming removed 4 bases at V and 3 bases at J, with 14 bases between. CDR3 coding DNA: TGCAGTGCTACCGCTACGAGGAGAACAGATACGCAGTATTTT. This translates into CSATATRRTDTQYF.

V and J are TRBV3-1 and TRBJ2-5, with 8 bases matching TRBD1. Unmatched junction bases numbered 6, after V lost 4 bases and J lost 5 bases. Germline-derived CDR1 and CDR2 are LGHDT and YNNKEL (reference sequence). The CDR3 spans 14 residues. In nucleotides, the CDR3 is TGTGCCAGCAGCCTAAGACAGGGGTGGGAGACCCAGTACTTC. It codes for CASSLRQGWETQYF.

This clonotype has only a few counts. This chain uses TRBV20-1 with TRBJ2-1, with TRBD2 matching 10 bases. Losses at the gene ends were 3 bases for V and 8 bases for J; bases not matched to a gene: 16. The CDR3 sequence is 17 residues long. Germline V CDR1 and CDR2: DFQATT, SNEGSKA (reference sequence). The CDR3 DNA is TGCAGTGCTAGGCAACTCCGCTCTAGCGGGAGTATGGATGAGCAGTTCTTC. Translated, it gives CSARQLRSSGSMDEQFF.

The chain is built from TRBV12-3 or TRBV12-4 and TRBJ2-3; 7 nucleotides match TRBD2. The CDR3 totals 15 residues. V gave up 6 bases and J gave up 5 bases; unmatched junction bases: 11. Here the CDR3 reads CASSPGTTAKDTQYF. The DNA for the CDR3 is TGTGCCAGCAGCCCCGGGACTACCGCAAAAGATACGCAGTATTTT.

The chain employs TRBV5-1 and TRBJ1-2; no reliable D call. CDR1 SGHRS and CDR2 YFSETQ come from the germline V gene. The CDR3 runs 13 residues. Between the trimmed V and J ends, which lost 4 bases and 6 bases, there was a span of 13 bases. The CDR3 sequence: CASSLLAFDGYTF. The CDR3 DNA reads as TGCGCCAGCAGCCTTCTAGCCTTTGATGGCTACACCTTC.

V gene TRBV20-1 combines with J gene TRBJ2-1; unclear D gene. Germline CDR1 reads DFQATT; CDR2 reads SNEGSKA (reference sequence). The CDR3 is made up of 15 amino acids. Trimming removed 6 bases from V and 1 base from J, with 16 bases in between. CDR3 nucleotide sequence: TGCAGTGCGGGCGCTGAATGGAGATCCTACAATGAGCAGTTCTTC. Protein: CSAGAEWRSYNEQFF.

The chain joins TRBV7-2 to TRBJ2-1; TRBD2 is a possible D gene (5 bases). CDR3 size: 16 residues. Germline V CDR1 and CDR2: SGHTA, FQGNSA. Trimming left V 0 bases short and J 2 bases short, with 11 bases between. The chain's CDR3 is CASSLAFSGTYNEQFF. The CDR3 nucleotides read TGTGCCAGCAGCTTAGCGTTCTCGGGAACCTACAATGAGCAGTTCTTC.

This chain uses TRBV5-1 with TRBJ1-1; D perhaps matches TRBD1 (5 bases). CDR1 SGHRS and CDR2 YFSETQ come from the germline V gene. V gave up 2 bases and J gave up 6 bases, with 11 bases separating them. This CDR3 is built from 13 residues. The CDR3 is CASSFGGAAEAFF. In nucleotides, the CDR3 is TGCGCCAGCAGCTTTGGCGGGGCGGCTGAAGCTTTCTTT.

Written as DNA, the CDR3 is TGCAGTGCTAAGGGGGCTTGGGGAGGAAAACTGTTTTTT. It yields the protein CSAKGAWGGKLFF. The chain recombines TRBV20-1 with TRBJ1-4; 7 bases are shared with TRBD1. V was pared by 4 bases and J by 10 bases, with 9 bases of the junction left unmatched. Germline V gives CDR1 DFQATT, CDR2 SNEGSKA (reference sequence). The CDR3 sequence is 13 residues long.

The J gene is TRBJ2-5, the V gene TRBV11-3, with 8 nucleotides matching TRBD2. Trimming cost V 1 base and J 1 base; bases outside gene matches: 5. CDR3 size: 16 residues. CDR1 is SGHNT, CDR2 YENEEA, per germline. For the CDR3, the DNA is TGTGCCAGCAGCTTAGGATTGGGACTAGTCCAAGAGACCCAGTACTTC. Protein product: CASSLGLGLVQETQYF. Combining the CDR3 with reference TRBV11-3 and TRBJ2-5 gives the whole variable domain EAGVVQSPRYKIIEKKQPVAFWCNPISGHNTLYWYLQNLGQGPELLIRYENEEAVDDSQLPKDRFSAERLKGVDSTLKIQPAELGDSAVYLCASSLGLGLVQETQYFGPGTRLLVL.

The chain joins TRBV7-9 to TRBJ2-3; D ambiguous. V was clipped by 5 bases and J by 2 bases, with 8 bases between them. This CDR3 has 13 amino acids. CDR1 and CDR2 from the germline V gene are SEHNR and FQNEAQ (reference sequence). The CDR3 loop is CASSGITTDTQYF. DNA of the CDR3: TGTGCCAGCAGCGGCATTACCACAGATACGCAGTATTTT.

This clonotype has only one observation. The CDR3 region has the DNA TGTGCCAGCAGCTCCCCAGGGCGGGTCGCGACGGCAGATACGCAGTATTTT. This gives the protein CASSSPGRVATADTQYF. This chain uses TRBV28 with TRBJ2-3; D could derive from TRBD1 or TRBD2 (5 bases each). The germline V and J ends were trimmed by 6 bases and 4 bases, with 23 bases remaining between them. The CDR3 spans 17 residues. Germline CDR1 MDHEN, CDR2 SYDVKM.

J is TRBJ1-2 and V is TRBV3-1; 8 bases agree with TRBD1. The CDR3 length is 15 residues. CDR1 and CDR2 (germline): LGHDT, YNNKEL (reference sequence). V shed 2 bases and J 8 bases; nucleotides not matched to a gene: 10. The CDR3 DNA reads TGTGCCAGCAGCCAAAATTTCAGGGGGCCGAACGGCTACACCTTC. Protein product: CASSQNFRGPNGYTF.

Turning to this clonotype: The conserved closing phenylalanine or tryptophan is absent in this CDR3, likely reflecting a read error. The chain joins TRBV11-2 to TRBJ2-1; possibly TRBD1 for D (6 bases). Germline CDR1 is SGHAT and CDR2 is FQNNGV. This CDR3 has 13 amino acids. The V and J ends lost 5 bases and 8 bases respectively, with 13 bases between them. The CDR3 nucleotides read TGTGCCAGCAGCGGGGGCCGTTTCGATGAGCAGTTCTTA. This gives the protein CASSGGRFDEQFL.

This chain links TRBV12-3 or TRBV12-4 with TRBJ2-3; 8 bases agree with TRBD1. Trimming removed 4 bases from V and 5 bases from J; junction bases left unmatched: 8. The CDR3 spans 15 residues. In DNA form, the CDR3 reads TGTGCCAGCAGTTCCCGGGACAGGTTTGAAGATACGCAGTATTTT. Its protein product is CASSSRDRFEDTQYF.

This clonotype came up a few times. The chain carries TRBV5-1 and TRBJ2-1, with D tentatively TRBD2 (5 bases). Germline V lookup: CDR1 SGHRS, CDR2 YFSETQ. V dropped 10 bases and J dropped 7 bases, with 33 bases sitting between them. This CDR3 spans 18 amino acids. The DNA of the CDR3 is TGCGCCCGGGATGGGGAGTCGGTAATATCGTTGGTCCGTAATGAGCAGTTCTTC. Encoded protein: CARDGESVISLVRNEQFF.

The chain recombines TRBV3-1 with TRBJ2-3; the D gene is possibly TRBD2 (5 bases). The CDR3 is 16 amino acids. Germline CDR1 reads LGHDT; CDR2 reads YNNKEL (reference sequence). Trimming stripped 0 bases from V and 1 base from J, with 11 bases between. Here the CDR3 reads CASSQDRGSGTDTQYF. The CDR3 nucleotides are TGTGCCAGCAGCCAAGATCGAGGTAGCGGCACAGATACGCAGTATTTT.

The sample holds a few counts of this clonotype. The chain recombines TRBV10-2 with TRBJ1-5, with D tentatively TRBD1 (6 bases). V lost 3 bases, J lost 3 bases, and 15 bases lay in between. Germline CDR1 and CDR2: WSHSY and SAAADI. This CDR3 spans 16 amino acids. In nucleotides, the CDR3 is TGCGCCAGCAGTGAACAGGGAGTTGTCACCAATCAGCCCCAGCATTTT. This encodes CASSEQGVVTNQPQHF.

This clonotype was found a few times. This sequence joins TRBV5-6 and TRBJ1-1; D gene ambiguous. Germline V gives CDR1 SGHDT, CDR2 YYEEEE. The CDR3 loop spans 15 amino acids. The germline V and J ends were trimmed by 3 bases and 0 bases, with 12 bases remaining between them. The CDR3 reads CASSSLSGMNTEAFF. Here the CDR3 DNA reads TGTGCCAGCAGCTCGCTTTCCGGGATGAACACTGAAGCTTTCTTT.